These 22 T cell receptor beta chains share one sample of origin, sequenced in a study of blood T cell repertoires in COVID-19. Method: immunoSEQ multiplex PCR; TCRdb's copy keeps in-frame clones and lacks some. The sample includes about 180,000 clones, around nine tenths of them seen just once. The specimen was peripheral blood. The receptor set was obtained from a man aged 60 to 69 with COVID-19, enrolled during active disease.

J is TRBJ1-2 and V is TRBV6-2 or TRBV6-3; a possible D gene is TRBD1 (6 bases). The CDR3 has 14 residues. Germline V gene lookup returns CDR1 MNHEY and CDR2 SVGEGT. V was pared by 2 bases and J by 3 bases, with 10 bases between. The CDR3 nucleotides read TGTGCCAGCAGTTACGGGGGCGCGTACTATGGCTACACCTTC. Translating gives CASSYGGAYYGYTF.

The V and J genes are TRBV19 and TRBJ1-4, with D maybe TRBD1 (6 bases). Germline V lookup: CDR1 LNHDA, CDR2 SQIVND (reference sequence). V was trimmed by 6 bases and J by 6 bases, leaving 17 bases between them. The CDR3 extends over 15 amino acids. DNA for the CDR3: TGTGCCAGTAGCGCAGCCTTGGGGGCGTATGAAAAACTGTTTTTT. This codes for CASSAALGAYEKLFF.

J is TRBJ2-7 and V is TRBV4-3; D is perhaps TRBD1 (6 bases). Trimming removed 1 base at V and 2 bases at J, with 12 bases between. Germline lookup yields CDR1 LGHNA and CDR2 YSLEER. This CDR3 comprises 15 residues. The CDR3 DNA follows: TGCGCCAGCAGCCAAGTGGCAGGGGATACCTACGAGCAGTACTTC. As protein: CASSQVAGDTYEQYF.

The J gene is TRBJ2-7, the V gene TRBV19; 9 bases map to TRBD1. Germline lookup yields CDR1 LNHDA and CDR2 SQIVND (reference sequence). The trim removed 5 bases at V and 4 bases at J, leaving 6 bases unmatched. The CDR3 sequence is 14 residues long. The CDR3: CASSPRGQGYEQYF. DNA of the CDR3: TGTGCCAGTAGTCCCCGGGGACAGGGATACGAGCAGTACTTC.

The CDR3 nucleotides read TGCAGCGTTGAATTATCAGGGGGCGGCTACACCTTC. Translation gives CSVELSGGGYTF. V and J are TRBV29-1 and TRBJ1-2; 8 bases match TRBD1. The CDR3 is 12 amino acids. CDR1 is SQVTM, CDR2 ANQGSEA, per germline. With 2 bases clipped from V and 8 bases from J, the junction kept 4 bases outside the gene matches.

V is TRBV14 and J is TRBJ2-7, with 8 bases identical to TRBD2. J gave up 5 bases and V 0 bases, and 9 bases lay outside the gene matches. Germline lookup yields CDR1 SGHDN and CDR2 FVKESK. CDR3 size: 16 residues. The CDR3, as DNA: TGTGCCAGCAGCCAAGAAAGCGGGACTAGAGGTAACGAGCAGTACTTC. Amino acids: CASSQESGTRGNEQYF.

This chain connects TRBV6-2 or TRBV6-3 to TRBJ1-5; a possible D gene is TRBD1 (6 bases). Trimming cost V 1 base and J 1 base, with 20 bases left between them. CDR3 size: 19 residues. Germline values: CDR1 MNHEY, CDR2 SVGEGT. In nucleotides, the CDR3 is TGTGCCAGCAGTTACTACCCCCTCCAGGGGAGTAGAAGCAATCAGCCCCAGCATTTT. Amino acids: CASSYYPLQGSRSNQPQHF.

The chain carries TRBV7-9 and TRBJ2-2; D possibly corresponds to TRBD2 (5 bases). The V gene's germline CDR1 is SEHNR and CDR2 FQNEAQ (reference sequence). The CDR3 loop spans 13 amino acids. Trimming removed 5 bases from V and 5 bases from J, with 9 bases in between. Written as DNA, the CDR3 is TGTGCCAGCAGCCCCACGGGGACCGGGGAGCTGTTTTTT. Its protein is CASSPTGTGELFF.

The V gene is TRBV19, the J gene TRBJ2-1; 13 nucleotides agree with TRBD2. CDR1 is LNHDA, CDR2 SQIVND, per germline (reference sequence). This CDR3 region has 14 residues. Germline trimming cut 7 bases from V and 5 bases from J; bases unmatched to any gene: 2. The CDR3 protein is CASTGTSGNNEQFF. The CDR3 DNA reads as TGTGCCAGTACGGGGACTAGCGGGAACAATGAGCAGTTCTTC.

This clone has only a few counts. The rearrangement links TRBV4-2 to TRBJ1-4; D possibly corresponds to TRBD1 (5 bases). CDR3 size: 15 residues. With 1 base removed from V and 0 bases from J, the gap between germline ends came to 6 bases. Looked up from germline, CDR1 is LGHNA and CDR2 is YNFKEQ. CDR3 DNA sequence: TGTGCCAGCAGCCAAGTAGGGGCAACTAATGAAAAACTGTTTTTT. It specifies CASSQVGATNEKLFF.

As concerns this clone: Relative to the germline gene, one junction end is altered; a read error may explain this. The gene calls are TRBV7-7 and TRBJ2-5; D is tentatively TRBD1 or TRBD2 (5 bases each). Germline V gene lookup returns CDR1 SSHAT and CDR2 FNYEAQ (reference sequence). There are 15 residues in the CDR3. The CDR3 DNA reads TGTGCTAGCAGCTTAGCGTGGGGCGGAAGGGAGACCCAGTACTTC. Amino acids: CASSLAWGGRETQYF.

This chain links TRBV19 with TRBJ2-7; 8 bases agree with TRBD2. Germline CDR1 reads LNHDA; CDR2 reads SQIVND (reference sequence). This CDR3 is built from 12 residues. The trim removed 7 bases at V and 6 bases at J, leaving 5 bases unmatched. The CDR3 coding sequence is TGTGCCAGTACCACCGGGGGGGCCGAGCAGTACTTC. Translation: CASTTGGAEQYF. Variable domain in full (rest from reference TRBV19 and TRBJ2-7): DGGITQSPKYLFRKEGQNVTLSCEQNLNHDAMYWYRQDPGQGLRLIYYSQIVNDFQKGDIAEGYSVSREKKESFPLTVTSAQKNPTAFYLCASTTGGAEQYFGPGTRLTVT.

The J gene is TRBJ2-3, the V gene TRBV6-5, with TRBD2 matching 7 bases. Unmatched junction bases numbered 5, after V lost 1 base and J lost 1 base. CDR1 and CDR2 (germline): MNHEY, SVGAGI. This CDR3 spans 16 amino acids. The CDR3 sequence: CASSYLGRGGTDTQYF. The DNA of the CDR3 is TGTGCCAGCAGTTACTTGGGGAGGGGAGGCACAGATACGCAGTATTTT.

V gene TRBV5-6 combines with J gene TRBJ1-6; D gene ambiguous. The CDR3 extends over 13 amino acids. Trimming shortened V by 1 base and J by 4 bases, and 3 bases separated the two germline ends. CDR1 and CDR2 (germline): SGHDT, YYEEEE. Written as DNA, the CDR3 is TGTGCCAGCAGCTTGCAATATAATTCACCCCTCCACTTT. It specifies CASSLQYNSPLHF.

This clone has just one count. The chain couples TRBV19 to TRBJ1-1; TRBD1 matches 11 bases. V was pared by 5 bases and J by 4 bases, with 9 bases of the junction left unmatched. The CDR3 has 16 amino acids. Germline assignment: CDR1 LNHDA and CDR2 SQIVND (reference sequence). The CDR3 protein is CASSLDRGLLGTEAFF. The CDR3 DNA reads as TGTGCCAGTAGTCTGGACAGGGGGCTGTTGGGCACTGAAGCTTTCTTT. Full variable domain (remainder filled in from reference TRBV19 and TRBJ1-1): DGGITQSPKYLFRKEGQNVTLSCEQNLNHDAMYWYRQDPGQGLRLIYYSQIVNDFQKGDIAEGYSVSREKKESFPLTVTSAQKNPTAFYLCASSLDRGLLGTEAFFGQGTRLTVV.

The chain combines TRBV18 with TRBJ2-2, with D maybe TRBD1 (5 bases). V was trimmed by 8 bases and J by 5 bases, leaving 18 bases between them. Per the germline V gene, CDR1 is KGHSH and CDR2 is LQKENI. This CDR3 contains 15 residues. CDR3 bases: TGTGCCAGCACAACCACTCAGGGTGGAACCGGGGAGCTGTTTTTT. Its protein is CASTTTQGGTGELFF. Looking up the rest from reference TRBV18 and TRBJ2-2 gives the full variable domain: NAGVMQNPRHLVRRRGQEARLRCSPMKGHSHVYWYRQLPEEGLKFMVYLQKENIIDESGMPKERFSAEFPKEGPSILRIQQVVRGDSAAYFCASTTTQGGTGELFFGEGSRLTVL.

The J gene is TRBJ1-5, the V gene TRBV12-3 or TRBV12-4; D is perhaps TRBD1 (5 bases). This CDR3 has 12 amino acids. The V and J ends lost 3 bases and 9 bases respectively, with 9 bases between them. DNA of the CDR3: TGTGCCAGCAGTTTTAGGGGAACGCCCCAGCATTTT. Its protein is CASSFRGTPQHF.

The chain is built from TRBV2 and TRBJ2-7; D possibly corresponds to TRBD2 (6 bases). V was shortened by 5 bases and J by 6 bases, with 14 bases between the two germline ends. The CDR3 runs 13 residues. The germline V gene encodes CDR1 SNHLY and CDR2 FYNNEI. As DNA, the CDR3 is TGTGCCAGCAGTCCCCTAATGGGAGGCGAGCAGTACTTC. Translating it yields CASSPLMGGEQYF.

The V call is TRBV18, the J call TRBJ1-1; the match to TRBD1 covers 8 bases. This CDR3 comprises 14 residues. Germline CDR1 reads KGHSH; CDR2 reads LQKENI. V lost 6 bases to trimming and J lost 3 bases; unmatched junction nucleotides: 6. The CDR3, as DNA: TGTGCCAGCTCTCAGGGGGCGGTGGACACTGAAGCTTTCTTT. It encodes CASSQGAVDTEAFF.

The rearrangement links TRBV19 to TRBJ2-5, with unresolved D. The CDR3 runs to 15 residues. Trimming pared 3 bases from V and 1 base from J, leaving 12 bases between. Germline V gene lookup returns CDR1 LNHDA and CDR2 SQIVND (reference sequence). CDR3 coding DNA: TGTGCCAGTAGTATCCGGGTTGCGAGCCAAGAGACCCAGTACTTC. Translation gives CASSIRVASQETQYF.

The chain employs TRBV11-2 and TRBJ2-3; 10 nucleotides agree with TRBD2. CDR1 and CDR2 (germline): SGHAT, FQNNGV. The CDR3 totals 13 residues. V lost 8 bases to trimming and J lost 5 bases; unmatched junction nucleotides: 4. The CDR3: CASLAGVRDTQYF. The CDR3 DNA is TGTGCCAGCCTAGCGGGAGTTAGAGATACGCAGTATTTT. Together with reference TRBV11-2 and TRBJ2-3, the CDR3 gives the full variable domain: EAGVAQSPRYKIIEKRQSVAFWCNPISGHATLYWYQQILGQGPKLLIQFQNNGVVDDSQLPKDRFSAERLKGVDSTLKIQPAKLEDSAVYLCASLAGVRDTQYFGPGTRLTVL.

The chain carries TRBV2 and TRBJ2-3; D might be TRBD2 (5 bases). The germline CDR1 and CDR2 sequences are SNHLY and FYNNEI. The CDR3 spans 15 residues. Trimming took off 3 bases at V and 0 bases at J, with 10 bases between the two ends. In DNA, the CDR3 is TGTGCCAGCAGTGAGGAGCGGACTAGCACAGATACGCAGTATTTT. It translates to CASSEERTSTDTQYF.